This TCR beta chain emerged from a study of shared clonotypes between healthy human individuals (TCRdb year 2020). Notes on the research overall: Two women and a few men aged 18 to 49 years were included in the cohort. Per donor, three plates each were used for CD4 naive and CD4 memory, two for CD8 naive, and one for CD8 memory. Blood TCR repertoires of four to six healthy adults were deeply sequenced to estimate repertoire size and the extent of clonotype sharing between individuals. To increase sequencing depth and limit assay-specific biases, different laboratories used diverse techniques to prepare libraries and sequence TCR repertoires. Each donor's leukapheresis produced roughly between roughly 0.85 and 10 billion PBMCs.

About this clone itself: The specificity of this receptor is unknown. No base qualities exist here, and no much larger clone lies one base off it.

Using the deep immunoSEQ assay, multiplex PCR amplified TCR CDR3 regions from genomic DNA. Extracted genomic DNA from each cell subset was distributed evenly across all wells of several immunoSEQ 96-well plates, and each plate was treated as a replicate. For sorted subsets, around 0.2 ug of genomic DNA, equivalent to 25,000 to 35,000 T cell genomes, went into each replicate PCR. Purified libraries were measured with a Qubit 3.0 fluorometer, size-checked on a Bioanalyzer 2100, and measured again with the KAPA Library Quantification kit. Every immunoSEQ 96-well plate was sequenced on a dedicated single-read 150-cycle Illumina NextSeq 550 flow cell. Under the source paper's analysis protocol: Because only junctional sequences without quality scores were contained in the immunoSEQ output, filtering matching that applied to full-length reads could not be performed. To assign V/J genes and CDR3, sequences were annotated using PyIR, a Python wrapper for IgBLAST v1.9, with IMGT germline references. Reads with weak V/J assignments (E-value above 1e-6), missing CDR3, stop codons, out-of-frame junctions, or ambiguous translated residues were removed. V3J clonotypes were defined by identical inferred V gene, J gene, and CDR3 amino acid sequence. Percentage overlap between repertoires was calculated by dividing the number of shared unique clonotypes by the size of the smaller repertoire. Richness of each repertoire was evaluated using RTK rarefaction, the Chao1 estimator, and Recon v2.1 estimates of unobserved clonotypes. For all TCRbeta clonotypes obtained by the gDNA method from a few donors, generation probabilities were computed with OLGA. What TCRdb holds here is the immuneACCESS table cut down to in-frame rearrangements. Part of the clones is not present; checked against another copy, under half of the missing clones reflect an unresolved V gene, and the others are unexplained. The DNA was the basis for D and trimming; V, J and clone size are from that table. The sample table contains about 1.5 million clones; only one count was recorded for approximately 98% of them. Clones ranked in the top ten supply roughly 0.45% of the sample.

Beyond this particular receptor, the publication reports: Compared with non-shared clonotypes, the clonotypes found in all four sorted-subset donors had higher generation probabilities. Pairwise subsampling indicated that sequencing depth was expected to affect the degree of clonotype sharing among donors. When several donors were compared, the shared fraction of clonotypes was roughly 4.8% for naive CD4, more than 3% for naive CD8, roughly 2.3% for memory CD4, and approximately 0.4% for memory CD8. Naive subsets generally had larger estimated clonotype richness than memory subsets did. Rarefaction of sorted-subset datasets indicated incomplete sequencing despite the large sequencing depth. Sampling was limited to blood, and TCR repertoires in tissue likely differ from TCR repertoires in blood. Because the study included a small number of donors, the genetic and exposure-history diversity represented was limited.

Healthy HIV-negative adults with no recently reported acute infections or vaccinations were included as donors. All donors were Caucasian adults living in Nashville, Tennessee, USA. CD4+ T cells were enriched through magnetic negative selection, after which naive cells were positively selected on CD45RA and the remaining negative fraction served as the memory subset. After blood collection by leukapheresis, PBMCs were isolated using Ficoll-Histopaque density gradient centrifugation and then cryopreserved in the vapor phase of liquid nitrogen. Analytical flow cytometry was used to check the purity and quantity of every magnetically sorted T cell population. From each sorted fraction, genomic DNA was isolated and quantified by UV absorbance on a Nanodrop 2000c. The sample consisted of naive CD4+ T cells sorted from blood. The intended sense of this specimen's cell subset or site label: CD45RA+ positively selected. The TCR comes from a man aged 30 to 39 in good health.

The bases read TGTGCCAGCAGTTTAAGGTCTCCAGGGATTTTCTACGAGCAGTACTTC. It translates to CASSLRSPGIFYEQYF. The V gene is TRBV27 and the J gene is TRBJ2-7, with TRBD1 perhaps the D gene, on 5 matching bases. Trimming removed 2 bases from V and 3 bases from J, leaving 17 bases between the germline ends. The CDR3 sequence holds 16 residues, the cysteine and phenylalanine included. Only the CDR3 DNA is retained, 48 bases long and in frame from the first base. In the germline V gene (reference sequence), CDR1 corresponds to MNHEY and CDR2 to SMNVEV.